Detailed here is one T cell receptor (beta chain). The antigen is unknown. At one end, the junction sequence differs from germline, possibly due to a read error. Germline V gene lookup returns CDR1 SEHNR and CDR2 FQNEAQ (reference sequence). The CDR3 has 15 residues. The data were obtained in a study of T cells and Merkel cell carcinoma outcomes. Notes on the study in general: Merkel cell carcinoma outcomes were reportedly predicted by repertoire and T-cell density.

Profiling relied on immunoSEQ multiplex PCR, and the TCRdb table lists in-frame clones only, not all of them. The table lists 15,000 to 19,000 clones, over 70% of them singletons. The sequencing input was tumor tissue from Merkel cell carcinoma. The TCR comes from a human donor with Merkel cell carcinoma. The chain is built from TRBV7-9 and TRBJ2-7, with D perhaps TRBD2 (5 bases). CDR3 DNA sequence: TGTGCCAGCAGCTTAGAAGGACTCTCCTCCCACGAGCAGTACTTC. Translating gives CASSLEGLSSHEQYF.